Listed below are T cell receptor beta chains from one sample, sequenced in a study of OX40 agonist ivuxolimab in advanced cancers. Assay: immunoSEQ multiplex PCR; the TCRdb copy retains only in-frame clones and omits some. The sample has 65,000 to 75,000 clones; 70% to 90% are singletons. The source was CD4+ or CD8+ T cells sorted from blood, collected in a trial of the OX40 agonist ivuxolimab. All receptors come from an adult with an advanced solid tumor such as melanoma, head and neck, liver or kidney cancer. CDR3s include the opening cysteine and the closing phenylalanine or tryptophan. D genes are given only for firm matches. Size is omitted from some rows. Given values are once, few, many or a class for expanded clones.

j_gene | d_gene | abundance | v_gene | CDR3nt | CDR3aa
TRBJ2-7 | - | - | TRBV18 | TGTGCCAGCTCACCCTCGGCTAGCACAAATCCCTACGAGCAGTACTTC | CASSPSASTNPYEQYF
TRBJ2-2 | TRBD1 | few | TRBV4-1 | TGCGCCAGCAGCCTGGCCAGGGGGCGGAGCGGGGAGCTGTTTTTT | CASSLARGRSGELFF
TRBJ1-1 | - | - | TRBV7-8 | TGTGCCAGCAGCTTAGGGACAGCCGGCACTGAAGCTTTCTTT | CASSLGTAGTEAFF
TRBJ2-7 | TRBD2 | - | TRBV7-8 | TGTGCCAGCAGCATCGCGGGGACTACTGGCTACGAGCAGTACTTC | CASSIAGTTGYEQYF
TRBJ1-6 | - | - | TRBV5-1 | TGCGCCAGCAGCTTCTCCCAGTTAAGCTCCTATAATTCACCCCTCCACTTT | CASSFSQLSSYNSPLHF
TRBJ1-6 | - | - | TRBV30 | TGTGCCTGGAGTGAGGATAGGAATTCACCCCTCCACTTT | CAWSEDRNSPLHF
TRBJ2-7 | - | - | TRBV2 | TGTGCCAGCAACCCCAACAGTTACATACCCTACGAGCAGTACTTC | CASNPNSYIPYEQYF
TRBJ2-5 | - | - | TRBV6-5 | TGTGCCAGCAGCCCGGGATACCAAGAGACCCAGTACTTC | CASSPGYQETQYF
TRBJ1-6 | - | - | TRBV2 | TGTGCCAGCAGTGTAGAAACGAATTCACCCCTCCACTTT | CASSVETNSPLHF
TRBJ2-7 | - | - | TRBV28 | TGTGCCAGCAGTTTCCACAAAACCTACGAGCAGTACTTC | CASSFHKTYEQYF
TRBJ2-7 | - | - | TRBV5-4 | TGTGCCAGCAGCTTGGATGGAAACGAGCAGTACTTC | CASSLDGNEQYF
TRBJ1-5 | - | - | TRBV28 | TGTGCCAGCCCTCCGGCCACAGGGTTATCCAATCAGCCCCAGCATTTT | CASPPATGLSNQPQHF
TRBJ2-5 | - | - | TRBV23-1 | TGCGCCAGCAGTCAATCCGGGTCGGGGGACTTCCAAGAGACCCAGTACTTC | CASSQSGSGDFQETQYF
TRBJ1-2 | TRBD1 | medium-sized | TRBV6-5 | TGTGCCAGCAGTACCCCGGGACAGGGCATCTATGGCTACACCTTC | CASSTPGQGIYGYTF
TRBJ2-2 | - | once | TRBV7-2 | TGTGCCAGCAGCTTAGCTGGCGACACCGGGGAGCTGTTTTTT | CASSLAGDTGELFF
TRBJ1-2 | - | - | TRBV25-1 | TGTGCCAGCAGTGCCCCGGGTGGGCCAACGGGGGGCTACACCTTC | CASSAPGGPTGGYTF
TRBJ2-6 | - | - | TRBV6-1 | TGTGCCAGCAGTGAAAACCGGGCTGGGGCCAACGTCCTGACTTTC | CASSENRAGANVLTF
TRBJ1-1 | - | - | TRBV9 | TGTGCCAGCAGCGCAACCAGATCCGGGAGCACTGAAGCTTTCTTT | CASSATRSGSTEAFF
TRBJ1-6 | - | - | TRBV6-1 | TGTGCCAGCAGTGAAGACAGACAGGTTAATTCACCCCTCCACTTT | CASSEDRQVNSPLHF
TRBJ1-5 | - | - | TRBV19 | TGTGCCAGTAGCCCAAGGCGATTCAGGGTTTCGGAAAATCAGCCCCAGCATTTT | CASSPRRFRVSENQPQHF
TRBJ1-2 | - | - | TRBV7-2 | TGTGCCAGCAGCTCAGCCCAGGGGAGCTATGGCTACACCTTC | CASSSAQGSYGYTF
TRBJ2-7 | - | - | TRBV28 | TGTGCCAGCAGTCCCCCGGACATTGGCGGGTTCGAGCAGTACTTC | CASSPPDIGGFEQYF
TRBJ2-2 | - | - | TRBV11-1 | TGTGCCAGCAGCTTAGTTCACTCCGGTGGGGAGCTGTTTTTT | CASSLVHSGGELFF
TRBJ2-7 | TRBD1 | - | TRBV7-2 | TGTGCCAGCAGCTCGGACAGGATCTACGAGCAGTACTTC | CASSSDRIYEQYF
TRBJ2-3 | TRBD2 | - | TRBV30 | TGTGCCTGGAGCCGACTAGCGGGAAGGGGAGATACGCAGTATTTT | CAWSRLAGRGDTQYF
TRBJ1-2 | - | few | TRBV12-5 | TGTGCTAGTGGTTTGGGACAAGGGAGGTATGGCTACACCTTC | CASGLGQGRYGYTF
TRBJ2-1 | TRBD2 | - | TRBV5-1 | TGCGCCAGCAGCTTGGTGGTCCTAGCGGGAGGACAGTTCTTC | CASSLVVLAGGQFF
TRBJ2-5 | TRBD1 | - | TRBV5-6 | TGTGCCAGCTGGGTAGGACAGGGAGAGACCCAGTACTTC | CASWVGQGETQYF
TRBJ1-6 | - | - | TRBV6-1 | TGTGCCAGCAGTGTAGGGGGGGGTAACACACCCCTCCACTTT | CASSVGGGNTPLHF